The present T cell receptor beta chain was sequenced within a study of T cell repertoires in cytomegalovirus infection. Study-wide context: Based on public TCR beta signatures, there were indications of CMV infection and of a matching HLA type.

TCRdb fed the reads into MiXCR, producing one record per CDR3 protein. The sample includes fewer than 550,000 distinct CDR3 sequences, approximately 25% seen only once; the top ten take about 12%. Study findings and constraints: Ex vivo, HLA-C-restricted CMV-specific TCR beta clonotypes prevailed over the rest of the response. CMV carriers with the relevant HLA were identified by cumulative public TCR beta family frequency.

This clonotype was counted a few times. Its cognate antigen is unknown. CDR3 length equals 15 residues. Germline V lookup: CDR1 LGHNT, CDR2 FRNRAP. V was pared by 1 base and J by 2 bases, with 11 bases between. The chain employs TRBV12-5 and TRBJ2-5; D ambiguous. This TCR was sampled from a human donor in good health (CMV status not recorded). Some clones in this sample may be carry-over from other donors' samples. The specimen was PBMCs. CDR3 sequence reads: CASGLGTTSQETQYF. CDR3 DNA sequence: TGTGCTAGTGGTTTGGGGACGACATCACAAGAGACCCAGTACTTC. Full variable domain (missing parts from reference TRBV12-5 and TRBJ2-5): DARVTQTPRHKVTEMGQEVTMRCQPILGHNTVFWYRQTMMQGLELLAYFRNRAPLDDSGMPKDRFSAEMPDATLATLKIQPSEPRDSAVYFCASGLGTTSQETQYFGPGTRLLVL.